A single T cell receptor beta chain is shown here with its context. The data belong to a study of T cell changes during pregnancy in multiple sclerosis. The CDR3 runs to 14 residues. Between the trimmed V and J ends, which lost 2 bases and 2 bases, there was a span of 9 bases. CDR1 is SGHAT, CDR2 FQNNGV, per germline. The repertoire was sequenced with immunoSEQ multiplex PCR; TCRdb's copy has only in-frame clones and lacks some. In the table there are about 39,000 clones, around 90% of which are singletons. Sequences were derived from CD4+ T cells from peripheral blood mononuclear cells, sampled in the third trimester of pregnancy. V is TRBV11-2 and J is TRBJ1-1; tentatively, D is TRBD1 (5 bases). The TCR originated in a female donor in good health, enrolled as a control in a pregnancy study. In DNA form, the CDR3 reads TGTGCCAGCAGCTTACAGGGAACTAACACTGAAGCTTTCTTT. Residues: CASSLQGTNTEAFF. The full variable domain, completed using reference TRBV11-2 and TRBJ1-1, is EAGVAQSPRYKIIEKRQSVAFWCNPISGHATLYWYQQILGQGPKLLIQFQNNGVVDDSQLPKDRFSAERLKGVDSTLKIQPAKLEDSAVYLCASSLQGTNTEAFFGQGTRLTVV.